In its sample, the clone carrying this T cell receptor beta chain was seen a few times. The CDR3 contains 15 residues. In germline, CDR1 is LGHNA, CDR2 YSLEER. The junction had 8 bases not matched to a gene; V was cut back by 3 bases and J by 8 bases. Repertoires were generated with immunoSEQ multiplex PCR, while TCRdb's copy carries only in-frame clones and drops some. In the table there are 120,000 or so clones, roughly 85% of which are singletons. This specimen belongs to a study of blood T cell repertoires in COVID-19. What was sequenced was peripheral blood. The clonotype comes from an elderly woman with active or convalescent COVID-19. The chain is built from TRBV4-3 and TRBJ1-4; 8 nucleotides align to TRBD1. DNA for the CDR3: TGCGCCAGCAGCCAGATGACAGGGGCGATCGAAAAACTGTTTTTT. Translated, it gives CASSQMTGAIEKLFF.